The T cell receptor (beta chain) described here comes from a study of cytomegalovirus exposure and HLA in healthy donors. Trimming pared 3 bases from V and 1 base from J, leaving 10 bases between. The CDR3 has 15 amino acids. Germline assignment: CDR1 MDHEN and CDR2 SYDVKM. The primer mix had 60 Vbeta and 13 Jbeta primers. Clones were sequenced by immunoSEQ multiplex PCR, and TCRdb holds only the in-frame ones, with some missing. The sample consists of 150,000 or so clones, roughly 80% of them appearing once. Sequenced material: PBMCs. This TCR was sampled from a woman aged 40-49 years in good health and CMV-seropositive. The chain carries TRBV28 and TRBJ1-5, with D perhaps matching TRBD1 (6 bases). The CDR3 loop is CASSFGGLSNQPQHF. CDR3 bases: TGTGCCAGCAGTTTTGGGGGCCTCAGCAATCAGCCCCAGCATTTT.